Below, 15 T cell receptor beta chains from the same sample are listed, as sequenced in a study of cytomegalovirus exposure and HLA in healthy donors. Researchers ran the PCR with 60 Vbeta and 13 Jbeta primers. Sequencing was performed with immunoSEQ multiplex PCR; in TCRdb, only in-frame clones are kept and a portion is missing. The table records fewer than 45,000 clones, about two thirds of them present only once. Material for sequencing was PBMCs. The receptors were sampled from a woman in her 30s in good health and CMV-seronegative.

The genes are TRBV5-8 and TRBJ2-7, with 8 nucleotides matching TRBD1. Germline V gives CDR1 SGHTS, CDR2 YDEGEE. V was clipped by 3 bases and J by 2 bases; unmatched bases: 4. This CDR3 contains 14 residues. The CDR3 reads CASSYGTGTYEQYF. The CDR3 nucleotides read TGTGCCAGCAGCTACGGGACAGGAACCTACGAGCAGTACTTC.

The rearrangement uses TRBV30 and TRBJ1-5; the match to TRBD1 covers 8 bases. CDR1 GTSNPN and CDR2 SVGIG come from the germline V gene (reference sequence). V trimming: 0 bases; J trimming: 5 bases; junction bases outside the gene matches: 12. This CDR3 is built from 17 residues. The CDR3 nucleotides are TGTGCCTGGAGTGTACACCAAGCAGGGGGCTGGGATCAGCCCCAGCATTTT. Amino acids: CAWSVHQAGGWDQPQHF.

The chain recombines TRBV25-1 with TRBJ1-6; 10 bases line up with TRBD1. V lost 3 bases and J lost 10; bases outside the gene matches: 6. The CDR3 spans 15 residues. Per the germline V gene, CDR1 is MGHDK and CDR2 is SYGVNS. The chain's CDR3 is CASSDLDRGRSPLHF. In nucleotides, the CDR3 is TGTGCCAGCAGTGATTTAGACAGGGGGCGATCACCCCTCCACTTT.

The gene calls are TRBV30 and TRBJ2-3, with D possibly matching TRBD2 (5 bases). V lost 4 bases and J 4 bases, leaving 9 bases between the germline ends. The CDR3 is made up of 12 amino acids. CDR1 and CDR2 (germline): GTSNPN, SVGIG (reference sequence). In DNA, the CDR3 is TGTGCCTGGAACAAGGAGGCAGATACGCAGTATTTT. The encoded protein is CAWNKEADTQYF.

This clone was detected only a few times. The chain joins TRBV6-5 to TRBJ2-1; D is possibly TRBD2 (6 bases). This CDR3 has 14 amino acids. Looked up from germline, CDR1 is MNHEY and CDR2 is SVGAGI. V dropped 4 bases and J dropped 0 bases, with 7 bases sitting between them. The CDR3 sequence is CASSSSDSYNEQFF. The CDR3 coding sequence is TGTGCCAGCAGTTCTAGCGACTCCTACAATGAGCAGTTCTTC.

V is TRBV6-5 and J is TRBJ1-4, with D maybe TRBD1 (5 bases). Germline V gene data show CDR1 as MNHEY and CDR2 as SVGAGI. The CDR3 spans 14 residues. V was trimmed by 3 bases and J by 5 bases, leaving 10 bases between them. CDR3 coding DNA: TGTGCCAGCAGTTATGCAGGGATAAATGAAAAACTGTTTTTT. It specifies CASSYAGINEKLFF.

This chain uses TRBV6-5 with TRBJ1-2; D perhaps matches TRBD1 (6 bases). The CDR3 covers 16 residues. Trimming cost V 0 bases and J 0 bases, with 11 bases left between them. Germline V CDR1 and CDR2: MNHEY, SVGAGI. CDR3 DNA sequence: TGTGCCAGCAGTTACTCGCAGGGGTCTCCTAACTATGGCTACACCTTC. This encodes CASSYSQGSPNYGYTF.

The rearrangement links TRBV7-9 to TRBJ1-1; no reliable D call. The CDR3 spans 14 residues. Germline lookup yields CDR1 SEHNR and CDR2 FQNEAQ (reference sequence). The ends were cut back, 5 bases at V and 5 bases at J, with 15 bases in the middle. For the CDR3, the DNA is TGTGCCAGCAGCCCGATGAGGTGGCGGACTGAAGCTTTCTTT. Its protein is CASSPMRWRTEAFF.

This chain connects TRBV5-4 to TRBJ2-2; TRBD2 matches 12 bases. With 4 bases clipped from V and 2 bases from J, the junction kept 3 bases outside the gene matches. The germline gives CDR1 SGHNT, CDR2 YYREEE (reference sequence). The CDR3 sequence is 16 residues long. CDR3 loop: CASSLGLAGNTGELFF. The CDR3 bases are TGTGCCAGCAGCCTGGGACTAGCGGGTAACACCGGGGAGCTGTTTTTT.

The table lists this clone with a count of one. The chain uses TRBV6-1 and TRBJ2-5, with 8 bases that match TRBD2. CDR3 length equals 13 residues. Germline CDR1 is MNHNS and CDR2 is SASEGT. This chain's CDR3 is CALGGAGFETQYF. CDR3 coding DNA: TGTGCGCTCGGGGGGGCGGGTTTCGAGACCCAGTACTTC.

The chain combines TRBV7-3 with TRBJ1-1; 9 bases are shared with TRBD1. The germline V gene has CDR1 SGHTA and CDR2 FQGTGA. CDR3 size: 14 residues. The trim removed 5 bases at V and 4 bases at J, leaving 5 bases unmatched. In nucleotides, the CDR3 is TGTGCCAGCAGCGAACAGGGGGCGGCCACTGAAGCTTTCTTT. Translating gives CASSEQGAATEAFF.

The V call is TRBV30, the J call TRBJ1-5; no clear D gene. V lost 3 bases and J lost 3, with 6 bases in between. CDR3 length equals 12 residues. The germline CDR1 and CDR2 sequences are GTSNPN and SVGIG (reference sequence). This chain's CDR3 is CAWSSVNQPQHF. Here the CDR3 DNA reads TGTGCCTGGAGCTCAGTCAATCAGCCCCAGCATTTT.

This clone was found once. Here the CDR3 reads CASSAGRGTTDTQYF. CDR3 sequence (DNA): TGTGCCAGCTCCGCCGGGAGGGGCACCACAGATACGCAGTATTTT. The rearrangement joins TRBV7-9 to TRBJ2-3, with TRBD2 matching over 8 bases. The CDR3 has 15 amino acids. Germline V gene lookup returns CDR1 SEHNR and CDR2 FQNEAQ (reference sequence). V lost 8 bases and J lost 2; bases outside the gene matches: 9.

The chain employs TRBV5-1 and TRBJ2-3, with D possibly TRBD1 on 6 matching bases. Germline CDR1 and CDR2: SGHRS and YFSETQ. The V end was cut by 1 base, the J end by 6 bases, with 6 bases between. The CDR3 is made up of 12 amino acids. This chain's CDR3 is CASSLRGDTQYF. Here the CDR3 DNA reads TGCGCCAGCAGCTTGAGGGGGGATACGCAGTATTTT.

The chain couples TRBV5-1 to TRBJ2-3; the D gene is possibly TRBD2 (6 bases). The CDR3 loop spans 13 amino acids. Germline V lookup: CDR1 SGHRS, CDR2 YFSETQ. Trimming removed 2 bases from V and 10 bases from J, with 14 bases in between. Written as DNA, the CDR3 is TGCGCCAGCAGCTTTGTTGGGGAGGAATCGCAGTATTTT. Translating gives CASSFVGEESQYF.